This T cell receptor beta chain is drawn from a study of metastatic and nonmetastatic thyroid tumors. On the study more broadly: Comparison of repertoires was carried out across blood and tumor or nodule tissue from malignant and benign thyroid patients.

Original processing notes: CDR3 was compared across clinicopathological groups, and the resulting differences were used to build a distant-metastasis classifier for papillary thyroid cancer. TCRdb re-analyzed the PCR reads through MiXCR. TCRdb's processing, not the authors' own work, is the source of the V and J calls. Among about 82,000 clones listed, around an eighth were seen once. Trimming removed 0 bases from V and 1 base from J, with 9 bases in between. The CDR3 has 15 residues. CDR1 and CDR2 from the germline V gene are LNHDA and SQIVND (reference sequence). This clone was counted between two and nine times. What it recognizes is unknown. This may be a read error, as it is one base from a much larger clone. Ahead of thyroid surgery, no patient had received treatment of any kind. Study observations and caveats: Significantly higher TCR beta diversity was reportedly seen in malignant thyroid tumors than benign nodules, in blood and tumor.

The sequencing sample was made of tumor tissue. This rearrangement joins TRBV19 to TRBJ1-1, with D perhaps TRBD1 (6 bases). The clonotype was recovered from a female donor with papillary thyroid cancer or a benign thyroid nodule (not recorded which). Some clones in this sample may be carry-over from other donors' samples. The chain's CDR3 is CASSIDTGQNTEAFF. DNA for the CDR3: TGTGCCAGTAGTATAGATACAGGGCAGAACACTGAAGCTTTCTTT.